The rows below give T cell receptor beta chains drawn from one sample of a study of T cell repertoires in ileal Crohn's disease. Only in-frame clones appear in the TCRdb table, and some are missing; sequencing was by immunoSEQ multiplex PCR. This sample has 9,000 to 10,000 clones, with 76% found just once. Material for sequencing was ileal tissue. The receptors shown here come from an adult with Crohn's disease. CDR3s include the opening cysteine and the closing phenylalanine or tryptophan. D genes are given only for firm matches. Where a row states a size, it is once, few, many or the class of an expanded clone; other rows omit it.

v_gene	j_gene	d_gene	abundance	CDR3aa	CDR3nt
TRBV5-1	TRBJ2-7	NA	NA	CASREQSQTYEQYF	TGCGCCAGCAGAGAACAGTCACAAACATACGAGCAGTACTTC
TRBV9	TRBJ1-4	TRBD1	NA	CASISRGREKLFF	TGTGCCAGCATCTCGAGGGGGCGCGAAAAACTGTTTTTT
TRBV28	TRBJ1-5	NA	NA	CAAEGTNQPQHF	TGTGCCGCGGAAGGTACAAATCAGCCCCAGCATTTT
TRBV5-1	TRBJ2-5	TRBD2	NA	CASSSGGRETQYF	TGCGCCAGCAGCTCGGGAGGGCGGGAGACCCAGTACTTC
TRBV5-4	TRBJ1-2	NA	NA	CASSTQGDGYTF	TGTGCCAGCAGCACCCAAGGGGATGGCTACACCTTC
TRBV5-1	TRBJ2-1	TRBD2	once	CASSFSSGRNEQFF	TGCGCCAGCAGCTTCTCTAGCGGGAGGAATGAGCAGTTCTTC
TRBV5-1	TRBJ2-5	NA	NA	CASRETSLPQETQYF	TGCGCCAGCAGAGAGACTAGTCTCCCCCAAGAGACCCAGTACTTC
TRBV2	TRBJ1-5	NA	NA	CASSGDQGSNQPQHF	TGTGCCAGCAGTGGAGACCAGGGTAGCAATCAGCCCCAGCATTTT
TRBV4-2	TRBJ2-2	TRBD1	once	CASSQGQGANTGELFF	TGTGCCAGCAGCCAAGGACAGGGGGCGAACACCGGGGAGCTGTTTTTT
TRBV27	TRBJ2-2	TRBD2	NA	CARTGGRSPGELFF	TGTGCCAGGACGGGCGGGAGGTCTCCGGGGGAGCTGTTTTTT
TRBV19	TRBJ2-1	TRBD2	NA	CASSPPRLAGVVEQFF	TGTGCCAGTAGTCCCCCCCGCCTAGCGGGAGTAGTTGAGCAGTTCTTC